Presented here are 32 T cell receptor beta chains from one specimen sequenced in a study of T cell responses to AZD1222 COVID-19 vaccine. Only in-frame clones appear in the TCRdb table, and some are missing; sequencing was by immunoSEQ multiplex PCR. The top ten hold 25% to 35% of the sample, which has approximately 130,000 clones, roughly 82% seen once. The source was peripheral blood, collected 28 days after the second AZD1222 dose. The receptors were sampled from an adult who received the AZD1222 COVID-19 vaccine.

The chain carries TRBV10-1 and TRBJ1-1; unclear D gene. The CDR3 length is 13 residues. Germline-derived CDR1 and CDR2 are WNHNN and SYGVQD (reference sequence). Trimming took off 0 bases at V and 8 bases at J, with 10 bases between the two ends. Here the CDR3 reads CASSESGTAEAFF. The DNA of the CDR3 is TGCGCCAGCAGTGAGTCTGGAACAGCAGAAGCTTTCTTT.

This chain connects TRBV24-1 to TRBJ2-4, with 11 bases that match TRBD1. The CDR3 length is 14 residues. In germline, CDR1 is KGHDR, CDR2 SFDVKD. V lost 9 bases to trimming and J lost 8 bases; unmatched junction nucleotides: 8. CDR3 sequence (DNA): TGTGCCACCTCGGGGACAGGGGGTCAACACATTCAGTACTTC. It specifies CATSGTGGQHIQYF.

This sequence joins TRBV11-2 and TRBJ1-5; D is unclear. CDR3 length: 13 amino acids. CDR1 is SGHAT, CDR2 FQNNGV, per germline. Trimming left V 5 bases short and J 4 bases short, with 9 bases between. CDR3 DNA: TGTGCCAGCAGCCCAGCGGTAAATCAGCCCCAGCATTTT. The encoded protein is CASSPAVNQPQHF.

The chain uses TRBV28 and TRBJ1-6; TRBD1 might be the D (5 bases). The CDR3 contains 19 residues. CDR1 is MDHEN and CDR2 is SYDVKM in the germline V gene. V was clipped by 3 bases and J by 1 base, with 19 bases between them. The CDR3 DNA is TGTGCCAGCAGTTTCAGGGAATGGCGTGTGGGTTCCTATAATTCACCCCTCCACTTT. Its protein is CASSFREWRVGSYNSPLHF.

This chain uses TRBV7-8 with TRBJ2-1; tentatively, D is TRBD1 or TRBD2 (5 bases each). CDR1 is SGHVS, CDR2 FQNEAQ, per germline. Trimming removed 4 bases at V and 2 bases at J, with 6 bases between. This CDR3 is 13 amino acids long. The CDR3 protein is CASSWGTYNEQFF. DNA for the CDR3: TGTGCCAGCAGCTGGGGGACCTACAATGAGCAGTTCTTC.

This CDR3 reads CASSLGRGSGNTIYF. The CDR3 DNA follows: TGTGCCAGCAGTTTGGGACGGGGCTCTGGAAACACCATATATTTT. The V call is TRBV28, the J call TRBJ1-3; D is possibly TRBD1 (5 bases). Trimming pared 3 bases from V and 0 bases from J, leaving 9 bases between. CDR3 length: 15 amino acids. Germline CDR1 reads MDHEN; CDR2 reads SYDVKM.

The gene calls are TRBV3-1 (or the pseudogene TRBV3-2) and TRBJ2-7; D gene unclear. The CDR3 contains 16 residues. Trimming took off 4 bases at V and 7 bases at J, with 23 bases between the two ends. CDR1 and CDR2 (germline): LGHDT, YNNKEL (reference sequence). The CDR3 here is CASSPVGPGATGEQYF. The CDR3 region has the DNA TGTGCCAGCAGCCCCGTCGGCCCCGGTGCCACTGGAGAGCAGTACTTC.

The rearrangement joins TRBV7-2 to TRBJ2-3, with unresolved D. Germline values: CDR1 SGHTA, CDR2 FQGNSA. V was pared by 2 bases and J by 3 bases, with 9 bases between. CDR3 length: 14 amino acids. The CDR3 is CASSLRILTDTQYF. For the CDR3, the DNA is TGTGCCAGCAGCTTAAGAATCCTGACAGATACGCAGTATTTT. Supplemented by reference TRBV7-2 and TRBJ2-3, the full variable domain reads GAGVSQSPSNKVTEKGKDVELRCDPISGHTALYWYRQSLGQGLEFLIYFQGNSAPDKSGLPSDRFSAERTGGSVSTLTIQRTQQEDSAVYLCASSLRILTDTQYFGPGTRLTVL.

The rearrangement links TRBV7-3 to TRBJ2-6, with TRBD2 matching over 12 bases. The CDR3 totals 18 residues. Unmatched junction bases numbered 5, after V lost 5 bases and J lost 0 bases. The V gene's germline CDR1 is SGHTA and CDR2 FQGTGA. The chain's CDR3 is CASSPTLAGGSGANVLTF. The CDR3 nucleotides read TGTGCCAGCAGCCCCACACTAGCGGGGGGCTCTGGGGCCAACGTCCTGACTTTC.

This CDR3 reads CASSEPGGRANNEQFF. The CDR3 DNA reads as TGTGCCAGCAGTGAGCCGGGGGGGAGGGCCAACAATGAGCAGTTCTTC. V usage is TRBV6-2 or TRBV6-3 and J usage is TRBJ2-1; 8 nucleotides match TRBD2. The germline V gene has CDR1 MNHEY and CDR2 SVGEGT. V trimming: 5 bases; J trimming: 5 bases; junction bases outside the gene matches: 11. CDR3 length: 16 amino acids.

The chain links TRBV28 to TRBJ2-7, with 7 bases lining up with TRBD2. The CDR3 loop spans 14 amino acids. V gave up 5 bases and J gave up 4 bases; unmatched junction bases: 8. Germline-derived CDR1 and CDR2 are MDHEN and SYDVKM. The CDR3 here is CASSASGERYEQYF. Here the CDR3 DNA reads TGTGCCAGCAGTGCCAGCGGGGAACGGTACGAGCAGTACTTC.

The rearrangement joins TRBV7-3 to TRBJ2-7; D call uncertain. The germline gives CDR1 SGHTA, CDR2 FQGTGA. V shed 2 bases and J shed 7 bases, with 12 bases lying between them. This CDR3 has 13 amino acids. CDR3: CASSLGVAYEQYF. The CDR3 nucleotides read TGTGCCAGCAGCTTAGGAGTGGCATATGAGCAGTACTTC.

This clone was counted once. J is TRBJ2-7 and V is TRBV11-2; 9 nucleotides line up with TRBD2. This CDR3 is 14 amino acids long. With 3 bases clipped from V and 3 bases from J, the junction kept 3 bases outside the gene matches. Germline V gene lookup returns CDR1 SGHAT and CDR2 FQNNGV. The CDR3 reads CASSFWRGGYEQYF. The CDR3 DNA sequence: TGTGCCAGCAGCTTCTGGCGGGGGGGCTACGAGCAGTACTTC. Combining the CDR3 with reference TRBV11-2 and TRBJ2-7 gives the whole variable domain EAGVAQSPRYKIIEKRQSVAFWCNPISGHATLYWYQQILGQGPKLLIQFQNNGVVDDSQLPKDRFSAERLKGVDSTLKIQPAKLEDSAVYLCASSFWRGGYEQYFGPGTRLTVT.

CDR3 residues: CASSPYRGLGNEQFF. Written as DNA, the CDR3 is TGCGCCAGCAGCCCCTACAGGGGACTAGGCAATGAGCAGTTCTTC. The chain recombines TRBV5-1 with TRBJ2-1; perhaps TRBD2 as D (8 bases). The CDR3 sequence is 15 residues long. The germline CDR1 and CDR2 sequences are SGHRS and YFSETQ. The V end was cut by 4 bases, the J end by 6 bases, with 17 bases between.

This chain uses TRBV7-9 with TRBJ1-2, with 9 nucleotides matching TRBD1. V trimming: 5 bases; J trimming: 7 bases; junction bases outside the gene matches: 11. In germline, CDR1 is SEHNR, CDR2 FQNEAQ (reference sequence). The CDR3 totals 15 residues. This CDR3 is CASSRSDRGGSGYTF. The CDR3 DNA sequence: TGTGCCAGCAGCCGCTCCGACAGGGGGGGTAGTGGCTACACCTTC.

This chain links TRBV12-3 or TRBV12-4 with TRBJ1-1, with D unclear. The CDR3 contains 10 residues. With 8 bases removed from V and 5 bases from J, the gap between germline ends came to 6 bases. The CDR3 region has the DNA TGTGCCAGCCGAGAAACTGAAGCTTTCTTT. Translation gives CASRETEAFF.

The chain carries TRBV7-2 and TRBJ1-5; no clear D. The CDR3 contains 15 residues. V gave up 0 bases and J gave up 3 bases, with 9 bases separating them. Germline V gene data show CDR1 as SGHTA and CDR2 as FQGNSA. CDR3 amino acids: CASSLAGGSNQPQHF. For the CDR3, the DNA is TGTGCCAGCAGCTTAGCGGGCGGATCCAATCAGCCCCAGCATTTT.

The chain employs TRBV6-2 or TRBV6-3 and TRBJ1-2; D may be TRBD1 (5 bases). Trimming pared 6 bases from V and 4 bases from J, leaving 9 bases between. CDR1 and CDR2 (germline): MNHEY, SVGEGT. This CDR3 has 12 amino acids. CDR3 residues: CASSDSAYGYTF. CDR3 DNA sequence: TGTGCCAGCAGCGACAGCGCCTATGGCTACACCTTC.

The chain joins TRBV29-1 to TRBJ1-5, with D hard to call. In germline, CDR1 is SQVTM, CDR2 ANQGSEA. V was shortened by 4 bases and J by 3 bases, with 10 bases between the two germline ends. The CDR3 totals 13 residues. CDR3 residues: CSVGPGVNQPQHF. The DNA for the CDR3 is TGCAGCGTTGGTCCCGGCGTCAATCAGCCCCAGCATTTT.

V usage is TRBV9 and J usage is TRBJ1-3; 7 bases align to TRBD1. V dropped 4 bases and J dropped 4; count of bases not matched to a gene: 11. The CDR3 has 16 residues. Germline V gives CDR1 SGDLS, CDR2 YYNGEE. CDR3 sequence: CASSPRTGLGGNTIYF. CDR3 DNA: TGTGCCAGCAGCCCTCGGACAGGTCTGGGAGGAAACACCATATATTTT.

The J gene is TRBJ2-2, the V gene TRBV4-3, with D perhaps TRBD2 (7 bases). The CDR3 contains 16 residues. From germline, CDR1 is LGHNA and CDR2 YSLEER. The V gene lost 2 bases and the J gene lost 6 bases, with 16 bases spanning the gap. CDR3 sequence: CASSQTLGGLAGELFF. CDR3 bases: TGCGCCAGCAGCCAAACGCTCGGGGGGCTTGCCGGGGAGCTGTTTTTT.

This chain links TRBV28 with TRBJ1-4; no clear D gene. CDR1 is MDHEN and CDR2 is SYDVKM in the germline V gene. Trimming took off 3 bases at V and 8 bases at J, with 13 bases between the two ends. The CDR3 is made up of 14 amino acids. CDR3 bases: TGTGCCAGCAGTTTGCGGGGTACACGGGAAAAACTGTTTTTT. Translating gives CASSLRGTREKLFF.

The chain carries TRBV18 and TRBJ2-7; possibly TRBD1 or TRBD2 for D (5 bases each). V was pared by 3 bases and J by 5 bases, with 14 bases between. Germline loops: CDR1 KGHSH, CDR2 LQKENI. CDR3 size: 14 residues. The CDR3 here is CASSPQQMGDEQYF. DNA for the CDR3: TGTGCCAGCTCACCGCAGCAAATGGGGGACGAGCAGTACTTC.

The rearrangement links TRBV3-1 (or the pseudogene TRBV3-2) to TRBJ2-2, with D uncertain. With 6 bases removed from V and 5 bases from J, the gap between germline ends came to 10 bases. Germline V lookup: CDR1 LGHDT, CDR2 YNNKEL (reference sequence). This CDR3 spans 13 amino acids. The CDR3 region has the DNA TGTGCCAGCAGGATCTGGGGAACCGGGGAGCTGTTTTTT. It encodes CASRIWGTGELFF.

The chain uses TRBV4-2 and TRBJ1-2; the D gene is possibly TRBD1 (6 bases). Germline CDR1 is LGHNA and CDR2 is YNFKEQ. V was cut by 1 base and J by 4 bases, with 16 bases left in between. CDR3 length: 16 residues. The CDR3 reads CASSQGTGQSFYGYTF. The CDR3 DNA reads TGTGCCAGCAGCCAAGGAACTGGACAGAGTTTCTATGGCTACACCTTC.

The chain employs TRBV28 and TRBJ1-5, with a tentative D call TRBD1 (6 bases). Trimming pared 11 bases from V and 7 bases from J, leaving 24 bases between. Germline CDR1 and CDR2: MDHEN and SYDVKM. The CDR3 runs 15 residues. The CDR3 region has the DNA TGTGCCGTCTCATCAGGGGTAATAAAGGGCCAGCCCCAGCATTTT. Amino acid sequence: CAVSSGVIKGQPQHF.

This clone was detected only once. The V and J genes are TRBV7-3 and TRBJ1-1, with D maybe TRBD1 (5 bases). Trimming left V 0 bases short and J 6 bases short, with 11 bases between. This CDR3 is 14 amino acids long. Germline V CDR1 and CDR2: SGHTA, FQGTGA. The CDR3 is CASSLTPGRSEAFF. The CDR3, as DNA: TGTGCCAGCAGCTTAACGCCAGGGAGGTCTGAAGCTTTCTTT.

The CDR3 loop reads CASSQGGSAVHYEQYF. In DNA, the CDR3 is TGTGCCAGCAGCCAAGGTGGAAGTGCCGTCCACTACGAGCAGTACTTC. V is TRBV14 and J is TRBJ2-7; the D is unclear. V lost 1 base to trimming and J lost 3 bases, with 16 bases between them. Germline V lookup: CDR1 SGHDN, CDR2 FVKESK. The CDR3 totals 16 residues.

This sequence joins TRBV28 and TRBJ1-5, with D perhaps matching TRBD1 (5 bases). The CDR3 contains 17 residues. CDR1 and CDR2 from the germline V gene are MDHEN and SYDVKM. V lost 3 bases to trimming and J lost 2 bases, with 17 bases between them. The CDR3 DNA reads as TGTGCCAGCAGTTTTGGGGGGGAGGTCATGGGCAATCAGCCCCAGCATTTT. This encodes CASSFGGEVMGNQPQHF.

V is TRBV4-3 and J is TRBJ2-2; D possibly uses TRBD1 or TRBD2 (5 bases each). V lost 4 bases to trimming and J lost 5 bases, with 14 bases between them. The CDR3 contains 15 residues. The germline V gene has CDR1 LGHNA and CDR2 YSLEER. The CDR3: CASSRGPEWTGELFF. CDR3 coding DNA: TGCGCCAGCAGCCGGGGACCCGAATGGACCGGGGAGCTGTTTTTT.

This CDR3 reads CASSLTGDWGTTQYF. DNA of the CDR3: TGTGCCAGCAGCTTAACGGGGGACTGGGGGACGACCCAGTACTTC. This sequence joins TRBV7-3 and TRBJ2-5; maybe TRBD2 (6 bases). The length of the CDR3 is 15 residues. The germline V gene encodes CDR1 SGHTA and CDR2 FQGTGA. V lost 0 bases and J lost 7, with 15 bases in between.

This clone was counted a single time. This chain joins TRBV5-1 and TRBJ2-7, with a possible D match to TRBD2 (6 bases). The CDR3 has 14 residues. CDR1 SGHRS and CDR2 YFSETQ come from the germline V gene. Trimming shortened V by 4 bases and J by 7 bases, and 18 bases separated the two germline ends. The CDR3 here is CASSPGLLTGEQYF. In DNA form, the CDR3 reads TGCGCCAGCAGCCCGGGACTCCTAACGGGGGAGCAGTACTTC. The whole variable domain, filled in from reference TRBV5-1 and TRBJ2-7, reads KAGVTQTPRYLIKTRGQQVTLSCSPISGHRSVSWYQQTPGQGLQFLFEYFSETQRNKGNFPGRFSGRQFSNSRSEMNVSTLELGDSALYLCASSPGLLTGEQYFGPGTRLTVT.